This T cell receptor (beta chain) appears in the sequencing data of a study of shared clonotypes between healthy human individuals. Libraries were prepared by immunoSEQ multiplex PCR; TCRdb keeps only in-frame clonotypes and omits some of them. The repertoire includes 550,000 to 750,000 clones, over 95% of them detected once, and less than 0.13% sits in the top ten. Only CD45RO-negative cells positively selected for CCR7 counted as naive CD8 cells, so terminally differentiated effector memory CD45RA+ cells were excluded. CDR3 length equals 16 residues. V was clipped by 5 bases and J by 6 bases; unmatched bases: 8. The germline gives CDR1 MDHEN, CDR2 SYDVKM.

The sequence was collected from a woman under 40 in good health. The sample comprised naive CD8+ T cells sorted from blood. The chain uses TRBV28 and TRBJ2-1, with 12 bases lining up with TRBD2. The CDR3 region has the DNA TGTGCCAGCAGTCTCCTGGCTAGCGGGAGGGTCAATGAGCAGTTCTTC. Translating it yields CASSLLASGRVNEQFF.